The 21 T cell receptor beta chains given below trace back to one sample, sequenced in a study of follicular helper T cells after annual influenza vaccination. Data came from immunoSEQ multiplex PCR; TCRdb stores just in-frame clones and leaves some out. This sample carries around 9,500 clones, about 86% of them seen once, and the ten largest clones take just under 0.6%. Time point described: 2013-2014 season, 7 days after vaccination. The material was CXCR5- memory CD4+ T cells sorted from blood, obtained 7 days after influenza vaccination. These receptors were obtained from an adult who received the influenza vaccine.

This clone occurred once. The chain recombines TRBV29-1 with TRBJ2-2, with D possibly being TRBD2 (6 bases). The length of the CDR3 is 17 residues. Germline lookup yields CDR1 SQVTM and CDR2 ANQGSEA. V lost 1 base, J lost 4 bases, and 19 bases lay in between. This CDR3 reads CSVEVPPTSAGTGELFF. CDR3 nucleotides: TGCAGCGTTGAAGTCCCGCCTACATCAGCGGGCACCGGGGAGCTGTTTTTT.

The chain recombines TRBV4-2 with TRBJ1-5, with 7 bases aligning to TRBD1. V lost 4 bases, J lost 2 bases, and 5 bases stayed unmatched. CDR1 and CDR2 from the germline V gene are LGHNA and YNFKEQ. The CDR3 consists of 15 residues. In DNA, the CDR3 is TGTGCCAGCAGCCCGGGGACAGTTGGCAATCAGCCCCAGCATTTT. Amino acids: CASSPGTVGNQPQHF.

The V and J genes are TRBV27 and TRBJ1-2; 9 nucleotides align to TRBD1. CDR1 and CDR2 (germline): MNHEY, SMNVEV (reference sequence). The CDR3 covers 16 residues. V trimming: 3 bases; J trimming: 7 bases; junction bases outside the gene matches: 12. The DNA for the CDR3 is TGTGCCAGCAGTTTCTACAGGGGGCGTAGTGGGCGTGGCTACACCTTC. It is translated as CASSFYRGRSGRGYTF.

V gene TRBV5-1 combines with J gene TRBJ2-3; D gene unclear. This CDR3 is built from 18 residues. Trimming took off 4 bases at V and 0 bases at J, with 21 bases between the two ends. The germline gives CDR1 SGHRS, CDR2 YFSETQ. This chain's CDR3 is CASSPQATPLSSTDTQYF. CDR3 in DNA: TGCGCCAGCAGCCCCCAGGCCACCCCGCTATCTAGCACAGATACGCAGTATTTT. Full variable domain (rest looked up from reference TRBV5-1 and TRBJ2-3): KAGVTQTPRYLIKTRGQQVTLSCSPISGHRSVSWYQQTPGQGLQFLFEYFSETQRNKGNFPGRFSGRQFSNSRSEMNVSTLELGDSALYLCASSPQATPLSSTDTQYFGPGTRLTVL.

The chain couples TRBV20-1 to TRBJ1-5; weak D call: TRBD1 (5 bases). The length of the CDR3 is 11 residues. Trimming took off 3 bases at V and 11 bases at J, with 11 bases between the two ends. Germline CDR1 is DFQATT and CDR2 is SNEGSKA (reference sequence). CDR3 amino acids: CSASAGLAQHF. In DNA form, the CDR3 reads TGCAGTGCTAGCGCGGGACTCGCCCAGCATTTT.

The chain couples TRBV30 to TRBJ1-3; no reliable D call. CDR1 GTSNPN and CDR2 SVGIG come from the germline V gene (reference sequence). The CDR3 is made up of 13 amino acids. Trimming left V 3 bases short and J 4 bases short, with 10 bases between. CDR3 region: CAWSHGPGNTIYF. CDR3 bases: TGTGCCTGGAGCCATGGCCCCGGAAACACCATATATTTT.

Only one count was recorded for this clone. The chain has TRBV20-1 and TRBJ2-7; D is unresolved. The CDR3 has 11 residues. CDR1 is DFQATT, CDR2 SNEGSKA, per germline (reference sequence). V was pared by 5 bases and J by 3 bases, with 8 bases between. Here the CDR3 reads CSAYDIYEQYF. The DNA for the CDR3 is TGCAGTGCTTATGACATCTACGAGCAGTACTTC.

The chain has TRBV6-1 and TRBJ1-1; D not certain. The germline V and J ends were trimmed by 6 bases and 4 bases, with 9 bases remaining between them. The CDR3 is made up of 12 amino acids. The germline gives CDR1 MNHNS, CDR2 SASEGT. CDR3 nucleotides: TGTGCCAGCAGGGTTGATGTCACTGAAGCTTTCTTT. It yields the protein CASRVDVTEAFF.

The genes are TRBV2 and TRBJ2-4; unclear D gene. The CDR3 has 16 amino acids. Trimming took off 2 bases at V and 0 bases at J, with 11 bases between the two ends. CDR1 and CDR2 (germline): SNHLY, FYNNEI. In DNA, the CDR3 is TGTGCCAGCAGTGAAATTCCGAGTATAGCCAAAAACATTCAGTACTTC. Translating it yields CASSEIPSIAKNIQYF.

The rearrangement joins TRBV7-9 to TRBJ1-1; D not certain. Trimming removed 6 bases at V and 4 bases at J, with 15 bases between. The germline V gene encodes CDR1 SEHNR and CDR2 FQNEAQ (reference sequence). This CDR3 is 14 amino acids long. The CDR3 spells CASSLTVTTTEAFF. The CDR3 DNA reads TGTGCCAGCAGTTTAACCGTGACGACCACTGAAGCTTTCTTT.

CDR3 in DNA: TGTGCCAGCAGCAACCCCTTTTTCACGGGGTCCTACGAGCAGTACTTC. It yields the protein CASSNPFFTGSYEQYF. This chain links TRBV13 with TRBJ2-7, with a weak D call TRBD2 (5 bases). CDR1 PRHDT and CDR2 FYEKMQ come from the germline V gene (reference sequence). V lost 5 bases and J lost 1, with 18 bases in between. The length of the CDR3 is 16 residues.

CDR3 amino acids: CASSLAGGPYNEQFF. CDR3 nucleotides: TGTGCCAGCAGCTTAGCGGGGGGGCCTTACAATGAGCAGTTCTTC. The chain combines TRBV7-2 with TRBJ2-1; a possible D gene is TRBD2 (7 bases). Germline V gives CDR1 SGHTA, CDR2 FQGNSA. V was clipped by 0 bases and J by 4 bases, with 10 bases between them. The CDR3 spans 15 residues. The full variable domain, with the rest looked up from reference TRBV7-2 and TRBJ2-1, is GAGVSQSPSNKVTEKGKDVELRCDPISGHTALYWYRQSLGQGLEFLIYFQGNSAPDKSGLPSDRFSAERTGGSVSTLTIQRTQQEDSAVYLCASSLAGGPYNEQFFGPGTRLTVL.

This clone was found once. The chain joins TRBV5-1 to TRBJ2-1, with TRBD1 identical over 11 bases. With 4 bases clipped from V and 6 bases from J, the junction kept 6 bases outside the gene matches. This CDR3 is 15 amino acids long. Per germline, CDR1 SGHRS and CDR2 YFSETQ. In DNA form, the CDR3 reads TGCGCCAGCAGCGCTAGGACAGGGGGCCTCAATGAGCAGTTCTTC. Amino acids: CASSARTGGLNEQFF.

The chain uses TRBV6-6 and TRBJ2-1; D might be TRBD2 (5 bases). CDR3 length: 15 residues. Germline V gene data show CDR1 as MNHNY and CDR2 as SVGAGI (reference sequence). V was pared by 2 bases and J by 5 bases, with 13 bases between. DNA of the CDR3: TGTGCCAGCAGTTACGACCGAGGGCCCCACAATGAGCAGTTCTTC. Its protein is CASSYDRGPHNEQFF.

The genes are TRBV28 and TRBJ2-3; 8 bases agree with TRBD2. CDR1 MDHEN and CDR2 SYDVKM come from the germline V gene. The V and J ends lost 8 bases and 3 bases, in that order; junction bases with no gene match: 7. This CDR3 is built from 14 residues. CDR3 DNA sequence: TGTGCCAGCTGCGTCGGGGGGGCGACAGATACGCAGTATTTT. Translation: CASCVGGATDTQYF.

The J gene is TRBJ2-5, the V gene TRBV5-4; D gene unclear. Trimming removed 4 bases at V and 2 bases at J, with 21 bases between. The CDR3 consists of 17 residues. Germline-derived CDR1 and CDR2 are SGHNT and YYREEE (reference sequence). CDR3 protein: CASSRRTQSVAQETQYF. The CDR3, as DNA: TGTGCCAGCAGCAGACGGACGCAATCAGTCGCTCAAGAGACCCAGTACTTC.

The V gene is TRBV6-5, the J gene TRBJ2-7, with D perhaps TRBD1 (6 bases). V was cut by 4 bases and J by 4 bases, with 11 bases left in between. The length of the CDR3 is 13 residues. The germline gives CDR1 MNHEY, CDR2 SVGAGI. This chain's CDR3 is CASSFSQGYEQYF. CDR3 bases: TGTGCCAGCAGTTTTTCACAGGGATACGAGCAGTACTTC.

The DNA of the CDR3 is TGCGCCAGCAGCCCGTCCCTGGGGGACTACAATGAGCAGTTCTTC. This encodes CASSPSLGDYNEQFF. The rearrangement links TRBV4-3 to TRBJ2-1, with D tentatively TRBD1 or TRBD2 (5 bases each). CDR3 length: 15 amino acids. V was shortened by 4 bases and J by 3 bases, with 13 bases between the two germline ends. The germline CDR1 and CDR2 sequences are LGHNA and YSLEER.

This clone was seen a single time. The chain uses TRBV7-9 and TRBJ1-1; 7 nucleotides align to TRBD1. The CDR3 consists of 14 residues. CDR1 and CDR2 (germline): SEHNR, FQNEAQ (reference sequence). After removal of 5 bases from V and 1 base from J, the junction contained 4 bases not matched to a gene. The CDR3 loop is CASSPQGQNTEAFF. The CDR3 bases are TGTGCCAGCAGCCCACAGGGGCAGAACACTGAAGCTTTCTTT.

CDR3 in DNA: TGTGCCAGCAGCTTGTACGGGGGGCCGCCCACAGATACGCAGTATTTT. Protein product: CASSLYGGPPTDTQYF. The chain carries TRBV5-4 and TRBJ2-3, with a possible D match to TRBD2 (7 bases). With 1 base removed from V and 2 bases from J, the gap between germline ends came to 14 bases. The CDR3 contains 16 residues. CDR1 and CDR2 from the germline V gene are SGHNT and YYREEE (reference sequence).

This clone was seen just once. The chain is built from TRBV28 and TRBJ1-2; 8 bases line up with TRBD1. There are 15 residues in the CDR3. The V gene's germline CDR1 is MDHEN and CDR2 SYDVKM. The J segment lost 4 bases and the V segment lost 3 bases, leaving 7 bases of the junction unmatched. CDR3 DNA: TGTGCCAGCAGTTTCCCACAGGGGGTCTCCTATGGCTACACCTTC. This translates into CASSFPQGVSYGYTF.